A single sample is the source of the 20 T cell receptor beta chains below, sequenced in a study of early T cells in non-severe SARS-CoV-2 infection. TCRdb independently ran MiXCR on the 5' RACE reads; one entry per CDR3 protein. The data contain around 59,000 distinct CDR3 sequences, 9.5% to 15% of them singletons. The specimen sequenced was whole blood. These receptors all come from an adult who was a healthcare worker with PCR-confirmed SARS-CoV-2 infection or an uninfected control (not recorded which).

This chain connects TRBV18 to TRBJ2-5, with D perhaps matching TRBD1 (6 bases). V was trimmed by 2 bases and J by 0 bases, leaving 7 bases between them. CDR3 length equals 14 residues. Germline V CDR1 and CDR2: KGHSH, LQKENI. The CDR3 DNA sequence: TGTGCCAGCTCACCAACAGGGCACCAAGAGACCCAGTACTTC. It codes for CASSPTGHQETQYF.

In its sample, this clonotype was seen many times. V usage is TRBV27 and J usage is TRBJ2-2; D is ambiguous. V was cut by 0 bases and J by 6 bases, with 11 bases left in between. The CDR3 loop spans 15 amino acids. Germline V lookup: CDR1 MNHEY, CDR2 SMNVEV (reference sequence). The CDR3 DNA reads TGTGCCAGCAGTTTATCGGCCGTCTGGCCCGGGGAGCTGTTTTTT. Residues: CASSLSAVWPGELFF.

V gene TRBV20-1 combines with J gene TRBJ1-1; maybe TRBD1 (5 bases). Per the germline V gene, CDR1 is DFQATT and CDR2 is SNEGSKA (reference sequence). There are 13 residues in the CDR3. The V gene lost 7 bases and the J gene lost 0 bases, with 12 bases spanning the gap. The CDR3 protein is CSVGGNMNTEAFF. CDR3 in DNA: TGCAGTGTCGGGGGTAACATGAACACTGAAGCTTTCTTT.

The rearrangement uses TRBV20-1 and TRBJ2-2; D unclear. CDR3 length equals 14 residues. V was pared by 3 bases and J by 2 bases, with 10 bases between. Germline values: CDR1 DFQATT, CDR2 SNEGSKA (reference sequence). The CDR3: CSASRNANTGELFF. The DNA for the CDR3 is TGCAGTGCTAGTAGAAATGCAAACACCGGGGAGCTGTTTTTT.

The rearrangement uses TRBV6-6 and TRBJ2-3; D possibly corresponds to TRBD2 (5 bases). Trimming removed 2 bases from V and 4 bases from J, with 13 bases in between. Germline V gives CDR1 MNHNY, CDR2 SVGAGI (reference sequence). The CDR3 covers 15 residues. For the CDR3, the DNA is TGTGCCAGCAGTTACCGTGCGGGTAGGGCAGATACGCAGTATTTT. Amino acids: CASSYRAGRADTQYF.

This clonotype was found many times. The rearrangement joins TRBV29-1 to TRBJ2-7; 9 nucleotides match TRBD1. Germline CDR1 is SQVTM and CDR2 is ANQGSEA. The CDR3 is 14 residues long. Losses at the gene ends were 2 bases for V and 3 bases for J; bases not matched to a gene: 5. CDR3 in amino acids: CSVETRDRDYEQYF. In DNA form, the CDR3 reads TGCAGCGTTGAAACGCGGGACAGGGACTACGAGCAGTACTTC.

This clonotype showed up many times. The J gene is TRBJ2-3, the V gene TRBV2, with unresolved D. The CDR3 covers 13 residues. Deletions cut 3 bases from V and 3 bases from J, with 7 bases between. CDR1 and CDR2 from the germline V gene are SNHLY and FYNNEI. The chain's CDR3 is CASSDHITDTQYF. The CDR3 DNA is TGTGCCAGCAGTGACCATATTACAGATACGCAGTATTTT.

This sequence joins TRBV18 and TRBJ1-1, with a tentative D call TRBD1 (5 bases). Germline V gene data show CDR1 as KGHSH and CDR2 as LQKENI. The ends were cut back, 3 bases at V and 11 bases at J, with 19 bases in the middle. The CDR3 loop spans 14 amino acids. The CDR3 bases are TGTGCCAGCTCACCCGGGACCCGAATCGCGGAGGCTTTCTTT. Its protein is CASSPGTRIAEAFF.

There are many counts of this clonotype. This chain joins TRBV7-2 and TRBJ2-7, with TRBD2 matching over 13 bases. The germline V gene has CDR1 SGHTA and CDR2 FQGNSA. V shed 3 bases and J 6 bases; nucleotides not matched to a gene: 5. This CDR3 contains 15 residues. CDR3: CASSLGLAGQTEQYF. In nucleotides, the CDR3 is TGTGCCAGCAGCTTGGGACTAGCGGGACAGACCGAGCAGTACTTC.

This clonotype has a count of ten or more. The chain joins TRBV20-1 to TRBJ1-1; TRBD1 might be the D (5 bases). V lost 3 bases, J lost 1 base, and 15 bases lay in between. The germline CDR1 and CDR2 sequences are DFQATT and SNEGSKA (reference sequence). The CDR3 runs 15 residues. The CDR3 spells CSASPAGLGNTEAFF. DNA of the CDR3: TGCAGTGCTAGCCCCGCGGGGCTGGGGAACACTGAAGCTTTCTTT.

The chain has TRBV10-3 and TRBJ2-2, with 11 bases matching TRBD2. Per the germline V gene, CDR1 is ENHRY and CDR2 is SYGVKD. The junction had 9 bases not matched to a gene; V was cut back by 3 bases and J by 6 bases. The CDR3 is 17 amino acids. Here the CDR3 reads CAISDPTSGGPPGELFF. The CDR3 DNA follows: TGTGCCATCAGTGACCCAACTAGCGGGGGTCCCCCCGGGGAGCTGTTTTTT.

This clonotype was seen many times. V is TRBV3-1 and J is TRBJ2-5, with 7 bases identical to TRBD2. With V trimmed by 1 base and J by 4 bases, 9 bases remained unmatched. This CDR3 spans 16 amino acids. Germline V CDR1 and CDR2: LGHDT, YNNKEL (reference sequence). DNA for the CDR3: TGTGCCAGCAGCCAAGGAGTCGGGAGGAGGGGAGAGACCCAGTACTTC. Protein: CASSQGVGRRGETQYF.

This sequence joins TRBV20-1 and TRBJ2-7; D possibly corresponds to TRBD1 (5 bases). Germline V gene data show CDR1 as DFQATT and CDR2 as SNEGSKA (reference sequence). The V and J ends lost 7 bases and 0 bases respectively, with 16 bases between them. The CDR3 extends over 14 amino acids. The CDR3 reads CSGGFALSSYEQYF. The CDR3 DNA reads as TGCAGTGGGGGCTTCGCTTTGAGCTCCTACGAGCAGTACTTC.

Ten or more counts support this clonotype. The rearrangement joins TRBV20-1 to TRBJ2-7; 14 nucleotides align to TRBD2. Germline V gene lookup returns CDR1 DFQATT and CDR2 SNEGSKA (reference sequence). This CDR3 contains 15 residues. CDR3 in amino acids: CSFLGTSGRGDEQYF. The CDR3 DNA is TGCAGCTTTCTTGGGACTAGCGGGAGAGGGGACGAGCAGTACTTC.

J is TRBJ2-2 and V is TRBV12-3 or TRBV12-4; perhaps TRBD2 as D (6 bases). V was pared by 5 bases and J by 4 bases, with 14 bases between. The CDR3 totals 15 residues. The CDR3 here is CASSLGTSTTGELFF. Here the CDR3 DNA reads TGTGCCAGCAGTCTGGGGACTTCTACCACCGGGGAGCTGTTTTTT.

In this sample, this clonotype turned up many times. This CDR3 reads CASSQAGTDTQYF. CDR3 coding DNA: TGTGCCAGCAGCCAAGCGGGGACAGATACGCAGTATTTT. This rearrangement joins TRBV3-1 to TRBJ2-3, with TRBD2 as a possible D gene (5 bases). Germline lookup yields CDR1 LGHDT and CDR2 YNNKEL (reference sequence). Trimming removed 1 base at V and 3 bases at J, with 5 bases between. The CDR3 is made up of 13 amino acids.

The V call is TRBV15, the J call TRBJ1-3, with unresolved D. Germline loops: CDR1 LNHNV, CDR2 YYDKDF (reference sequence). The germline V and J ends were trimmed by 0 bases and 2 bases, with 11 bases remaining between them. The CDR3 has 16 amino acids. The CDR3 is CATSRDTSRAGNTIYF. For the CDR3, the DNA is TGTGCCACCAGCAGAGATACGAGTAGGGCTGGAAACACCATATATTTT.

This clonotype has just a few counts. This chain connects TRBV21-1 to TRBJ2-7; TRBD1 is the table's D call and was not checked against the DNA. TRBV21-1 is listed as a pseudogene. The CDR3 covers 17 residues. CDR3 nucleotide sequence: TGTGCCAGCAGCAAAGGAAGTAAGGACAGTCTGGCCTACGAGCAGTACTTC. This gives the protein CASSKGSKDSLAYEQYF.

V gene TRBV20-1 combines with J gene TRBJ1-1; 7 bases match TRBD1. The germline gives CDR1 DFQATT, CDR2 SNEGSKA (reference sequence). Trimming at V came to 0 bases and at J to 2 bases, leaving 9 bases not matched to a gene. The CDR3 runs to 16 residues. The CDR3 loop is CSARDRTGPTNTEAFF. The CDR3 DNA follows: TGCAGTGCTAGAGATAGGACAGGACCTACTAACACTGAAGCTTTCTTT.

Comment on this clonotype: A much bigger clone sits one base away, suggesting this may be a read error. The conserved final phenylalanine or tryptophan is absent from the CDR3, which likely points to a read error. The CDR3 region is CASSATSNEQFS. CDR3 nucleotides: TGTGCCAGCAGTGCGACTAGTAATGAGCAGTTCTCC. This chain uses TRBV12-3 or TRBV12-4 with TRBJ2-1; a weak D match, TRBD2 (6 bases). V lost 5 bases to trimming and J lost 7 bases, with 9 bases between them. CDR3 size: 12 residues.